The T cell receptor beta chain described here comes from a study of Tregs in tolerant kidney transplant recipients. Study overall: CD4+CD25+CD127- cells came from approximately three-day belatacept mixed lymphocyte reactions, some with 5-day graft donor restimulation. Findings and limits, study-wide: Biological reproducibility was not directly addressed in this study. Tregs expanded with activated donor B cells seemed most donor-specific.

Profiled with immunoSEQ multiplex PCR; TCRdb holds only in-frame clones, not every one. Here the sample spans some 15,000 clones, more than 60% being singletons. The length of the CDR3 is 13 residues. CDR1 and CDR2 (germline): SEHNR, FQNEAQ (reference sequence). The V end lost 1 base, the J end lost 3 bases, and 6 bases lay between the germline ends. With respect to this clone: What it recognizes is unknown.

The sample consisted of Tregs from blood cultured with allogeneic cells. The chain uses TRBV7-9 and TRBJ2-5; D is undetermined. The receptor was isolated from a human donor in good health. The CDR3: CASSLGTEETQYF. The CDR3 DNA sequence: TGTGCCAGCAGCTTAGGGACGGAAGAGACCCAGTACTTC.